This T cell receptor (beta chain) was identified during a study of cytomegalovirus exposure and HLA in healthy donors. The study, taken as a whole, reports: According to the study, 150 to 200 TCR beta chains were cytomegalovirus-associated. Owing to their indistinguishability, certain V segments, notably TRBV6-2 and TRBV6-3, were excluded.

Per germline, CDR1 SGHAT and CDR2 FQNNGV. The CDR3 is made up of 14 amino acids. The V end lost 6 bases, the J end lost 8 bases, and 14 bases lay between the germline ends. Points on this clone: Its antigen is as yet unknown.

PCR employed 60 Vbeta and 13 Jbeta primers. The protocol was immunoSEQ multiplex PCR, while the TCRdb copy is restricted to in-frame clones and leaves out a portion. The sample records 100,000 to 150,000 clones, approximately 79% being singletons. What was sequenced was PBMCs. V gene TRBV11-2 combines with J gene TRBJ1-6; no firm D call. This TCR was sampled from a man aged 25 to 40 in good health and CMV-seronegative. This CDR3 reads CASSYLVQDSPLHF. The DNA for the CDR3 is TGTGCCAGCAGTTACCTCGTTCAGGATTCACCCCTCCACTTT.